Shown below are 9 T cell receptor beta chains from a single sample sequenced in a study of blood T cell repertoires in COVID-19. This table comes from immunoSEQ multiplex PCR, and its TCRdb copy is limited to in-frame clones, with some not included. The sample has about 160,000 clones; approximately 88% are singletons. The sequenced material came from peripheral blood. These TCRs come from an older woman who had recovered from COVID-19.

The rearrangement uses TRBV4-1 and TRBJ2-7; 12 nucleotides agree with TRBD1. From germline, CDR1 is MGHRA and CDR2 YSYEKL. The CDR3 is made up of 17 amino acids. Unmatched junction bases numbered 12, after V lost 1 base and J lost 8 bases. Here the CDR3 DNA reads TGCGCCAGCAGCCAAGCGACCCCGGGACAGGGGGCCAGTAAGCAGTACTTC. It yields the protein CASSQATPGQGASKQYF.

The chain uses TRBV2 and TRBJ1-5; 9 positions agree with TRBD1. Trimming took 1 base from V and 12 from J; bases not matched to a gene: 7. Germline CDR1 is SNHLY and CDR2 is FYNNEI. This CDR3 has 14 residues. CDR3 loop: CASSEVGTGRFQHF. The CDR3 nucleotides are TGTGCCAGCAGTGAAGTCGGGACAGGGCGTTTCCAGCATTTT.

J is TRBJ1-3 and V is TRBV4-3; D is perhaps TRBD1 (6 bases). Germline V gives CDR1 LGHNA, CDR2 YSLEER. This CDR3 comprises 15 residues. V lost 3 bases and J 3 bases, leaving 12 bases between the germline ends. The CDR3 is CASSHQTGSGNTIYF. The CDR3 nucleotides read TGCGCCAGCAGCCACCAAACAGGGAGTGGAAACACCATATATTTT.

The sample holds a few counts of this clone. The gene calls are TRBV19 and TRBJ1-4; TRBD1 agrees at 7 bases. V lost 8 bases and J lost 5; bases outside the gene matches: 11. Germline V gene sequence: CDR1 LNHDA, CDR2 SQIVND (reference sequence). The CDR3 runs to 15 residues. The CDR3 DNA sequence: TGTGCCAGTCGGACCGGGACAGCTTCGAATGAAAAACTGTTTTTT. Protein sequence: CASRTGTASNEKLFF.

The J gene is TRBJ1-1, the V gene TRBV3-1 (or the pseudogene TRBV3-2), with D possibly being TRBD1 (6 bases). The germline CDR1 and CDR2 sequences are LGHDT and YNNKEL (reference sequence). The length of the CDR3 is 14 residues. The ends were cut back, 4 bases at V and 4 bases at J, with 13 bases in the middle. DNA of the CDR3: TGTGCCAGCAGCCCTGCAAGGGGGGGCACTGAAGCTTTCTTT. As protein: CASSPARGGTEAFF.

The V gene is TRBV19, the J gene TRBJ2-7; a possible D gene is TRBD1 (5 bases). This CDR3 is built from 13 residues. The germline V gene has CDR1 LNHDA and CDR2 SQIVND (reference sequence). V was cut by 3 bases and J by 5 bases, with 11 bases left in between. CDR3 DNA sequence: TGTGCCAGTAGTATCCGGGCAGGGAACGAGCAGTACTTC. It is translated as CASSIRAGNEQYF.

In regard to this clone: Other DNA sequences in the same sample also yield this CDR3. V gene TRBV5-1 combines with J gene TRBJ2-7; 15 positions agree with TRBD2. This CDR3 region has 16 residues. In germline, CDR1 is SGHRS, CDR2 YFSETQ. The junction had 5 bases not matched to a gene; V was cut back by 5 bases and J by 2 bases. CDR3 DNA: TGCGCCAGCAGTTCGGGACTAGCGGGGGGACCCTACGAGCAGTACTTC. This codes for CASSSGLAGGPYEQYF.

V gene TRBV5-1 combines with J gene TRBJ1-4; the match to TRBD1 covers 12 bases. V lost 4 bases, J lost 7 bases, and 8 bases stayed unmatched. CDR3 length: 16 residues. CDR1 is SGHRS, CDR2 YFSETQ, per germline. The CDR3 region has the DNA TGCGCCAGCAGCCAGACGGGACAGGGGGCGCTTGAAAAACTGTTTTTT. Translating gives CASSQTGQGALEKLFF.

The V gene is TRBV18, the J gene TRBJ2-3; a possible D gene is TRBD2 (6 bases). The germline V gene encodes CDR1 KGHSH and CDR2 LQKENI. V was pared by 3 bases and J by 8 bases, with 12 bases between. The CDR3 totals 13 residues. The CDR3 bases are TGTGCCAGCTCACCTTCGGGGGACCGTACGCAGTATTTT. Protein product: CASSPSGDRTQYF.